This passage covers 20 T cell receptor beta chains from one sample sequenced in a study of human T cells and chemical hapten exposure. Time point indicated: pre-sensitization, week 0. Treatment specified: therapeutic diphenylcyclopropenone sensitization with weekly scalp DPC. TCRdb independently ran MiXCR on the RACE reads; one entry per CDR3 protein. Of roughly 60,000 distinct CDR3 sequences in the sample, approximately 6.7% are singletons; the top ten hold more than 1.5%. This specimen was whole blood, taken in connection with sensitization to the hapten diphenylcyclopropenone (DPC). The receptors derive from a woman aged 25 to 45 with alopecia areata. Some clones in this sample may be carry-over from other donors' samples.

The CDR3 here is CSARAPGDAIYF. In nucleotides, the CDR3 is TGCAGTGCTAGGGCGCCAGGGGACGCCATATATTTT. This chain joins TRBV20-1 and TRBJ1-3; D possibly corresponds to TRBD1 (6 bases). V shed 3 bases and J shed 11 bases, with 14 bases lying between them. Germline V gene data show CDR1 as DFQATT and CDR2 as SNEGSKA (reference sequence). This CDR3 is built from 12 residues.

This clonotype was seen repeatedly, ten times or more. The chain recombines TRBV10-2 with TRBJ2-6; D ambiguous. The CDR3 is made up of 13 amino acids. The germline V gene encodes CDR1 WSHSY and CDR2 SAAADI. Trimming stripped 4 bases from V and 5 bases from J, with 6 bases between. CDR3 region: CASSAHRANVLTF. CDR3 coding DNA: TGCGCCAGCAGTGCGCATAGGGCCAACGTCCTGACTTTC.

The genes are TRBV30 and TRBJ2-7; no firm D call. Germline V lookup: CDR1 GTSNPN, CDR2 SVGIG (reference sequence). The CDR3 loop spans 15 amino acids. Between the trimmed V and J ends, which lost 0 bases and 2 bases, there was a span of 14 bases. Written as DNA, the CDR3 is TGTGCCTGGAGTGTAAAGTGGGTTTCTCCCTACGAGCAGTACTTC. As protein: CAWSVKWVSPYEQYF.

This clonotype has a count of ten or more. The CDR3 loop is CASSHTSGDAWETQYF. The CDR3 nucleotides read TGTGCCAGCAGCCACACTAGCGGGGATGCTTGGGAGACCCAGTACTTC. The chain uses TRBV7-9 and TRBJ2-5, with TRBD2 matching 10 bases. Germline CDR1 and CDR2: SEHNR and FQNEAQ (reference sequence). There are 16 residues in the CDR3. After removal of 5 bases from V and 5 bases from J, the junction contained 11 bases not matched to a gene.

The chain combines TRBV5-1 with TRBJ2-5; 7 bases match TRBD1. The CDR3 sequence is 15 residues long. Losses at the gene ends were 3 bases for V and 5 bases for J; bases not matched to a gene: 10. CDR1 is SGHRS and CDR2 is YFSETQ in the germline V gene. CDR3 sequence (DNA): TGCGCCAGCAGCTCCGGACAGACAGGGAAGGAGACCCAGTACTTC. It specifies CASSSGQTGKETQYF. Based on the CDR3 plus reference TRBV5-1 and TRBJ2-5, the full variable domain is KAGVTQTPRYLIKTRGQQVTLSCSPISGHRSVSWYQQTPGQGLQFLFEYFSETQRNKGNFPGRFSGRQFSNSRSEMNVSTLELGDSALYLCASSSGQTGKETQYFGPGTRLLVL.

The table lists this clonotype with many counts. CDR3: CASSSDPADYEQYF. Here the CDR3 DNA reads TGTGCCAGCAGCTCGGACCCGGCGGACTACGAGCAGTACTTC. The chain links TRBV5-4 to TRBJ2-7; no definite D call. The germline gives CDR1 SGHNT, CDR2 YYREEE (reference sequence). V lost 3 bases to trimming and J lost 3 bases, with 13 bases between them. The CDR3 is 14 residues long. The full variable domain, in which reference TRBV5-4 and TRBJ2-7 provide the parts outside the CDR3, is ETGVTQSPTHLIKTRGQQVTLRCSSQSGHNTVSWYQQALGQGPQFIFQYYREEENGRGNFPPRFSGLQFPNYSSELNVNALELDDSALYLCASSSDPADYEQYFGPGTRLTVT.

This clonotype has a handful of counts. CDR3 in DNA: TGTGCCAGCAGTTTTAGCGAAGCGGGGCGTACAGATACGCAGTATTTT. Its translation is CASSFSEAGRTDTQYF. The rearrangement links TRBV27 to TRBJ2-3, with 7 bases matching TRBD2. With V trimmed by 3 bases and J by 3 bases, 9 bases remained unmatched. Germline values: CDR1 MNHEY, CDR2 SMNVEV (reference sequence). The CDR3 is 16 amino acids.

This clonotype was observed at least ten times. The V and J genes are TRBV20-1 and TRBJ1-1; 7 positions match TRBD1. V shed 0 bases, J shed 0 bases, and the junction held 7 bases outside the gene matches. CDR3 size: 16 residues. CDR1 DFQATT and CDR2 SNEGSKA come from the germline V gene (reference sequence). Written as DNA, the CDR3 is TGCAGTGCTAGAGACAACAGGGGATTGATGAACACTGAAGCTTTCTTT. Translated, it gives CSARDNRGLMNTEAFF.

The table lists this clonotype with many counts. This chain links TRBV29-1 with TRBJ2-5; D ambiguous. Looked up from germline, CDR1 is SQVTM and CDR2 is ANQGSEA. V lost 6 bases to trimming and J lost 0 bases, with 8 bases between them. CDR3 length: 12 amino acids. The CDR3 loop is CSVQLNQETQYF. CDR3 sequence (DNA): TGCAGCGTACAGCTAAACCAAGAGACCCAGTACTTC.

This clonotype came up many times. This chain joins TRBV7-8 and TRBJ1-2, with D hard to call. Germline V CDR1 and CDR2: SGHVS, FQNEAQ. The CDR3 sequence is 17 residues long. V lost 1 base to trimming and J lost 0 bases, with 15 bases between them. CDR3 sequence reads: CASSLVVWGTPNYGYTF. The CDR3 nucleotides read TGTGCCAGCAGCTTAGTCGTTTGGGGTACCCCTAACTATGGCTACACCTTC. Looking up the rest from reference TRBV7-8 and TRBJ1-2 gives the full variable domain: GAGVSQSPRYKVAKRGQDVALRCDPISGHVSLFWYQQALGQGPEFLTYFQNEAQLDKSGLPSDRFFAERPEGSVSTLKIQRTQQEDSAVYLCASSLVVWGTPNYGYTFGSGTRLTVV.

There are many counts of this clonotype. The chain combines TRBV3-1 with TRBJ2-1; weak D call: TRBD2 (7 bases). CDR1 is LGHDT, CDR2 YNNKEL, per germline (reference sequence). V lost 2 bases and J lost 10, with 12 bases in between. This CDR3 comprises 13 residues. The CDR3, as DNA: TGTGCCAGCAGCCAAACGGGGGGCTGGGAGCAGTTCTTC. Its protein is CASSQTGGWEQFF.

This clonotype came up many times. This rearrangement joins TRBV15 to TRBJ1-6; D is ambiguous. V was trimmed by 5 bases and J by 1 base, leaving 12 bases between them. Germline CDR1 LNHNV, CDR2 YYDKDF (reference sequence). This CDR3 region has 16 residues. CDR3 in DNA: TGTGCCACCAGCCCACGTATACGGTCCTATAATTCACCCCTCCACTTT. Protein: CATSPRIRSYNSPLHF.

This clonotype was seen a few times. This chain uses TRBV7-9 with TRBJ1-5; D is possibly TRBD1 (6 bases). V lost 5 bases to trimming and J lost 1 base, with 18 bases between them. The CDR3 is made up of 17 amino acids. Germline lookup yields CDR1 SEHNR and CDR2 FQNEAQ (reference sequence). CDR3 coding DNA: TGTGCCAGCAGCCCGACCGAGGGGGAATTCAGCAATCAGCCCCAGCATTTT. Translating gives CASSPTEGEFSNQPQHF. Full variable domain (rest looked up from reference TRBV7-9 and TRBJ1-5): DTGVSQNPRHKITKRGQNVTFRCDPISEHNRLYWYRQTLGQGPEFLTYFQNEAQLEKSRLLSDRFSAERPKGSFSTLEIQRTEQGDSAMYLCASSPTEGEFSNQPQHFGDGTRLSIL.

This clonotype was found many times. V gene TRBV6-5 combines with J gene TRBJ1-2; the D is unclear. CDR3 length equals 14 residues. The V end lost 0 bases, the J end lost 8 bases, and 13 bases lay between the germline ends. Germline CDR1 MNHEY, CDR2 SVGAGI. The CDR3 reads CASSYSMAGLGYTF. The CDR3 nucleotides are TGTGCCAGCAGTTACTCGATGGCAGGCTTGGGCTACACCTTC.

This clonotype was recorded many times. The chain recombines TRBV6-2 or TRBV6-3 with TRBJ2-3; no reliable D call. Per germline, CDR1 MNHEY and CDR2 SVGEGT. This CDR3 has 13 residues. Trimming removed 10 bases at V and 4 bases at J, with 15 bases between. In DNA form, the CDR3 reads TGTGCCACTACAACGGGCTTGGCAGATACGCAGTATTTT. Translating it yields CATTTGLADTQYF.

This clonotype appeared many times. This chain uses TRBV28 with TRBJ1-5; D is ambiguous. Trimming removed 3 bases from V and 4 bases from J, with 7 bases in between. This CDR3 contains 13 residues. CDR1 and CDR2 (germline): MDHEN, SYDVKM. The CDR3 here is CASSFLANQPQHF. CDR3 sequence (DNA): TGTGCCAGCAGTTTTTTGGCAAATCAGCCCCAGCATTTT. Together with reference TRBV28 and TRBJ1-5, the CDR3 gives the full variable domain: DVKVTQSSRYLVKRTGEKVFLECVQDMDHENMFWYRQDPGLGLRLIYFSYDVKMKEKGDIPEGYSVSREKKERFSLILESASTNQTSMYLCASSFLANQPQHFGDGTRLSIL.

This clonotype showed up many times. The V and J genes are TRBV7-9 and TRBJ1-2; no clear D. Germline V CDR1 and CDR2: SEHNR, FQNEAQ (reference sequence). V gave up 1 base and J gave up 4 bases, with 25 bases separating them. This CDR3 comprises 19 residues. The CDR3 is CASSLDDMWGSGGGYGYTF. CDR3 coding DNA: TGTGCCAGCAGCTTAGATGACATGTGGGGATCTGGAGGTGGCTATGGCTACACCTTC. Full variable domain (outside the CDR3, taken from reference TRBV7-9 and TRBJ1-2): DTGVSQNPRHKITKRGQNVTFRCDPISEHNRLYWYRQTLGQGPEFLTYFQNEAQLEKSRLLSDRFSAERPKGSFSTLEIQRTEQGDSAMYLCASSLDDMWGSGGGYGYTFGSGTRLTVV.

This clonotype was seen at least ten times. The chain uses TRBV29-1 and TRBJ1-1, with TRBD1 matching 7 bases. The CDR3 totals 10 residues. Germline loops: CDR1 SQVTM, CDR2 ANQGSEA. V shed 7 bases, J shed 6 bases, and the junction held 2 bases outside the gene matches. Here the CDR3 reads CSAGQAEAFF. The DNA for the CDR3 is TGCAGCGCCGGACAGGCTGAAGCTTTCTTT.

There are many counts of this clonotype. The V call is TRBV20-1, the J call TRBJ2-3; weak D call: TRBD2 (5 bases). Per germline, CDR1 DFQATT and CDR2 SNEGSKA (reference sequence). V lost 3 bases to trimming and J lost 6 bases, with 16 bases between them. The CDR3 is made up of 14 amino acids. CDR3: CSASLTIQVDTQYF. DNA for the CDR3: TGCAGTGCTAGTTTGACTATCCAAGTGGATACGCAGTATTTT.

This clonotype was seen repeatedly, ten times or more. V gene TRBV5-1 combines with J gene TRBJ1-1, with D hard to call. The CDR3 loop spans 16 amino acids. Trimming took off 2 bases at V and 1 base at J, with 15 bases between the two ends. Germline lookup yields CDR1 SGHRS and CDR2 YFSETQ. CDR3 DNA: TGCGCCAGCAGCTTAGTCCCAGGACGCCCGAACACTGAAGCTTTCTTT. Translated, it gives CASSLVPGRPNTEAFF.